Shown below are 13 T cell receptor beta chains from a single sample sequenced in a study of blood T cell repertoires in COVID-19. Libraries were prepared by immunoSEQ multiplex PCR; TCRdb keeps only in-frame clonotypes and omits some of them. This table has under 300,000 clones, around 86% appearing once. Sequenced sample: peripheral blood. The receptors derive from a man aged 25 to 45 who had recovered from COVID-19.

CDR3 region: CASSRGALGPDTQYF. In DNA, the CDR3 is TGTGCCAGCAGCCGGGGAGCCCTCGGGCCAGATACGCAGTATTTT. The rearrangement links TRBV6-5 to TRBJ2-3, with a tentative D call TRBD2 (5 bases). CDR3 length: 15 residues. From germline, CDR1 is MNHEY and CDR2 SVGAGI. The V and J ends lost 6 bases and 4 bases respectively, with 17 bases between them.

The chain combines TRBV7-9 with TRBJ1-2; weak D call: TRBD1 (6 bases). This CDR3 is built from 12 residues. V lost 8 bases to trimming and J lost 5 bases, with 12 bases between them. From germline, CDR1 is SEHNR and CDR2 FQNEAQ (reference sequence). CDR3 sequence reads: CASDGDTYGYTF. The DNA of the CDR3 is TGTGCCAGCGACGGGGACACTTATGGCTACACCTTC. Combining the CDR3 with reference TRBV7-9 and TRBJ1-2 gives the whole variable domain DTGVSQNPRHKITKRGQNVTFRCDPISEHNRLYWYRQTLGQGPEFLTYFQNEAQLEKSRLLSDRFSAERPKGSFSTLEIQRTEQGDSAMYLCASDGDTYGYTFGSGTRLTVV.

V and J are TRBV6-5 and TRBJ1-1, with unresolved D. This CDR3 region has 13 residues. The germline CDR1 and CDR2 sequences are MNHEY and SVGAGI. The germline V and J ends were trimmed by 6 bases and 4 bases, with 12 bases remaining between them. The CDR3 region has the DNA TGTGCCAGCAGACCCACTCCGATCACTGAAGCTTTCTTT. Its translation is CASRPTPITEAFF.

This chain uses TRBV5-1 with TRBJ2-2, with 8 nucleotides matching TRBD2. The CDR3 has 16 residues. V dropped 3 bases and J dropped 8; count of bases not matched to a gene: 12. Germline CDR1 reads SGHRS; CDR2 reads YFSETQ. The CDR3 region is CASSSAVAGGPGELFF. As DNA, the CDR3 is TGCGCCAGCAGCTCAGCCGTTGCGGGGGGTCCTGGGGAGCTGTTTTTT.

The gene calls are TRBV6-5 and TRBJ1-2; 8 bases agree with TRBD1. The CDR3 consists of 14 residues. Germline V gene lookup returns CDR1 MNHEY and CDR2 SVGAGI. The trim removed 2 bases at V and 7 bases at J, leaving 6 bases unmatched. CDR3 DNA sequence: TGTGCCAGCAGTTACCACGAACAGGGGGGTGGCTACACCTTC. This translates into CASSYHEQGGGYTF.

This rearrangement joins TRBV19 to TRBJ2-1, with D perhaps TRBD2 (6 bases). Trimming pared 6 bases from V and 5 bases from J, leaving 14 bases between. CDR1 and CDR2 from the germline V gene are LNHDA and SQIVND (reference sequence). The CDR3 is made up of 14 amino acids. The CDR3 DNA is TGTGCCAGTAGGCCGGGACTTACCGACAATGAGCAGTTCTTC. Translating it yields CASRPGLTDNEQFF.

The CDR3 region has the DNA TGTGCCAGCAGCCGTCGACAGGGGGCAGGTGGCTACACCTTC. The encoded protein is CASSRRQGAGGYTF. The rearrangement links TRBV5-6 to TRBJ1-2, with 10 bases that match TRBD1. This CDR3 has 14 residues. Germline loops: CDR1 SGHDT, CDR2 YYEEEE. V lost 4 bases, J lost 7 bases, and 7 bases stayed unmatched.

The chain recombines TRBV12-5 with TRBJ2-5; 7 nucleotides line up with TRBD2. This CDR3 is 16 amino acids long. The V segment lost 2 bases and the J segment 6 bases; nucleotides outside the gene matches: 12. Germline lookup yields CDR1 LGHNT and CDR2 FRNRAP. The CDR3 nucleotides read TGTGCTAGTGGTTTGCTACTGGGAGGGGAAGGGAAGACCCAGTACTTC. Translated: CASGLLLGGEGKTQYF.

V gene TRBV5-1 combines with J gene TRBJ2-3; D is undetermined. Trimming cost V 3 bases and J 3 bases, with 11 bases left between them. Per germline, CDR1 SGHRS and CDR2 YFSETQ. This CDR3 comprises 14 residues. CDR3 sequence reads: CASSSSAGTDTQYF. The CDR3, as DNA: TGCGCCAGCAGCTCCTCAGCCGGGACAGATACGCAGTATTTT.

This sequence joins TRBV2 and TRBJ1-2; D is undetermined. Trimming took off 6 bases at V and 5 bases at J, with 16 bases between the two ends. The germline CDR1 and CDR2 sequences are SNHLY and FYNNEI. This CDR3 has 14 amino acids. The CDR3 is CASRKISTTYGYTF. DNA of the CDR3: TGTGCCAGCAGAAAGATTTCGACAACTTATGGCTACACCTTC.

CDR3 coding DNA: TGTGCCAGCAGTTACACAGGGGGATGGACTGAAGCTTTCTTT. Its protein is CASSYTGGWTEAFF. This chain connects TRBV6-5 to TRBJ1-1; 8 nucleotides line up with TRBD1. Unmatched junction bases numbered 4, after V lost 2 bases and J lost 5 bases. Germline assignment: CDR1 MNHEY and CDR2 SVGAGI. This CDR3 has 14 amino acids.

V is TRBV6-5 and J is TRBJ1-2; no definite D call. From germline, CDR1 is MNHEY and CDR2 SVGAGI. This CDR3 contains 13 residues. Trimming stripped 8 bases from V and 8 bases from J, with 18 bases between. CDR3 coding DNA: TGTGCCAGCCGTATTAATGGTCGGGTGGGCTACACCTTC. As protein: CASRINGRVGYTF.

The V call is TRBV12-3 or TRBV12-4, the J call TRBJ2-1; tentatively, D is TRBD1 (6 bases). The CDR3 covers 13 residues. V was cut by 4 bases and J by 4 bases, with 8 bases left in between. The DNA for the CDR3 is TGTGCCAGCAGTTCCGGACAGTACAATGAGCAGTTCTTC. Translating gives CASSSGQYNEQFF.